What follows are 29 T cell receptor beta chains derived from one specimen sequenced in a study of blood T cell repertoires in COVID-19. Sequenced by immunoSEQ multiplex PCR; TCRdb stores in-frame clones only, minus some. The table records some 290,000 clones, 85% to 90% of them present only once. The sample was peripheral blood. All receptors come from a woman aged 25 to 39 with COVID-19, enrolled during active disease.

The chain uses TRBV30 and TRBJ1-1, with TRBD1 identical over 8 bases. The CDR3 is made up of 14 amino acids. V shed 6 bases and J 6 bases; nucleotides not matched to a gene: 12. Germline CDR1 reads GTSNPN; CDR2 reads SVGIG (reference sequence). CDR3: CACPGAGQGAEAFF. As DNA, the CDR3 is TGTGCCTGCCCGGGAGCAGGACAGGGTGCTGAAGCTTTCTTT.

The chain combines TRBV25-1 with TRBJ2-2, with TRBD2 matching over 13 bases. The J segment lost 4 bases and the V segment lost 6 bases, leaving 11 bases of the junction unmatched. Germline V lookup: CDR1 MGHDK, CDR2 SYGVNS. The CDR3 has 18 amino acids. The CDR3 DNA follows: TGTGCCAGCAGCGAAACTCCCGGACTAGCGGGAGCCACCGGGGAGCTGTTTTTT. Translation gives CASSETPGLAGATGELFF.

The chain is built from TRBV11-2 and TRBJ1-1; D is undetermined. This CDR3 contains 13 residues. The germline CDR1 and CDR2 sequences are SGHAT and FQNNGV. The V end lost 2 bases, the J end lost 1 base, and 5 bases lay between the germline ends. In nucleotides, the CDR3 is TGTGCCAGCAGCTTACGGAGGAACACTGAAGCTTTCTTT. Protein product: CASSLRRNTEAFF. Using reference TRBV11-2 and TRBJ1-1 for the parts outside the CDR3, the full variable domain is EAGVAQSPRYKIIEKRQSVAFWCNPISGHATLYWYQQILGQGPKLLIQFQNNGVVDDSQLPKDRFSAERLKGVDSTLKIQPAKLEDSAVYLCASSLRRNTEAFFGQGTRLTVV.

Comment on this clone: The DNA is left out, because the CDR3 cannot be placed on it with certainty; the CDR3 is given as TCRdb lists it. The chain links TRBV5-6 to TRBJ2-2; the D call in the table, TRBD2, was not verified against the DNA. Germline assignment: CDR1 SGHDT and CDR2 YYEEEE. The CDR3 length equals 13 residues, ends included. The CDR3 is CASSPRRAGELFF.

The chain combines TRBV30 with TRBJ1-5, with a weak D call TRBD1 (6 bases). V dropped 0 bases and J dropped 4 bases, with 13 bases sitting between them. The CDR3 runs to 15 residues. Germline loops: CDR1 GTSNPN, CDR2 SVGIG (reference sequence). The CDR3 sequence: CAWSVYTGSNQPQHF. The CDR3, as DNA: TGTGCCTGGAGTGTATATACAGGGAGTAATCAGCCCCAGCATTTT.

V is TRBV28 and J is TRBJ1-1, with D maybe TRBD1 (6 bases). From germline, CDR1 is MDHEN and CDR2 SYDVKM. V shed 6 bases and J shed 12 bases, with 17 bases lying between them. The CDR3 consists of 12 residues. The CDR3 loop is CASSPQGRVSFF. CDR3 bases: TGTGCCAGCAGCCCCCAGGGGCGCGTTTCTTTCTTT.

The CDR3 is CASSLLTSGLQETQYF. The DNA of the CDR3 is TGTGCCAGCAGCTTGTTGACTAGCGGCCTGCAAGAGACCCAGTACTTC. The rearrangement uses TRBV5-5 and TRBJ2-5; 9 positions agree with TRBD2. V was clipped by 1 base and J by 2 bases; unmatched bases: 6. Germline values: CDR1 SGHKS, CDR2 YYEKEE (reference sequence). The CDR3 extends over 16 amino acids.

The V gene is TRBV19, the J gene TRBJ2-2; TRBD1 matches at 7 bases. The CDR3 is made up of 20 amino acids. The germline V gene encodes CDR1 LNHDA and CDR2 SQIVND (reference sequence). The ends lost 2 bases at V and 5 bases at J; junction bases unmatched: 20. The CDR3 region has the DNA TGTGCCAGTAGTATAAGGAACGGGACAGAAGGCGGGTGGGGGACCGGGGAGCTGTTTTTT. Amino acid sequence: CASSIRNGTEGGWGTGELFF. Together with reference TRBV19 and TRBJ2-2, the CDR3 gives the full variable domain: DGGITQSPKYLFRKEGQNVTLSCEQNLNHDAMYWYRQDPGQGLRLIYYSQIVNDFQKGDIAEGYSVSREKKESFPLTVTSAQKNPTAFYLCASSIRNGTEGGWGTGELFFGEGSRLTVL.

The chain couples TRBV5-1 to TRBJ2-7; 9 bases agree with TRBD1. The CDR3 has 15 residues. With V trimmed by 3 bases and J by 1 base, 5 bases remained unmatched. Germline CDR1 reads SGHRS; CDR2 reads YFSETQ. CDR3 protein: CASSSLTGGSYEQYF. As DNA, the CDR3 is TGCGCCAGCAGCTCCCTGACAGGGGGGTCCTACGAGCAGTACTTC.

This clone appeared a single time. This chain uses TRBV27 with TRBJ1-1; a possible D gene is TRBD1 (5 bases). This CDR3 spans 13 amino acids. The germline V gene has CDR1 MNHEY and CDR2 SMNVEV (reference sequence). V was clipped by 6 bases and J by 6 bases, with 14 bases between them. DNA of the CDR3: TGTGCCAGCAGAGACAATAACAGGCCTGAAGCTTTCTTT. It specifies CASRDNNRPEAFF.

The chain combines TRBV7-9 with TRBJ1-4, with a tentative D call TRBD1 (5 bases). The CDR3 sequence is 16 residues long. Trimming took 3 bases from V and 5 from J, leaving 16 bases between them. Germline lookup yields CDR1 SEHNR and CDR2 FQNEAQ (reference sequence). The CDR3 nucleotides are TGTGCCAGCAGCTTTTTGCTCGACAGCCAAAATGAAAAACTGTTTTTT. It yields the protein CASSFLLDSQNEKLFF.

In its sample, this clone was seen a few times. V is TRBV6-1 and J is TRBJ1-4; the D gene is possibly TRBD1 (6 bases). Germline CDR1 is MNHNS and CDR2 is SASEGT. The V and J ends lost 3 bases and 8 bases respectively, with 16 bases between them. CDR3 length equals 15 residues. Here the CDR3 reads CASSDQRGASEKLFF. The CDR3 region has the DNA TGTGCCAGCAGTGATCAGCGGGGGGCTAGCGAAAAACTGTTTTTT.

Remarks on this clone: The same CDR3 can be traced to other DNA sequences in this sample. The chain links TRBV5-1 to TRBJ1-5; 7 bases map to TRBD1. Germline CDR1 reads SGHRS; CDR2 reads YFSETQ. Trimming removed 0 bases from V and 2 bases from J; junction bases left unmatched: 2. The CDR3 sequence is 15 residues long. The chain's CDR3 is CASSLDGQGNQPQHF. CDR3 sequence (DNA): TGCGCCAGCAGCTTGGACGGACAGGGCAATCAGCCCCAGCATTTT.

The chain links TRBV28 to TRBJ2-7; tentative D call: TRBD2 (5 bases). The germline V and J ends were trimmed by 3 bases and 5 bases, with 14 bases remaining between them. CDR1 MDHEN and CDR2 SYDVKM come from the germline V gene. This CDR3 region has 14 residues. CDR3 protein: CASSFQRAPDEQYF. The CDR3 bases are TGTGCCAGCAGTTTTCAGAGGGCCCCCGACGAGCAGTACTTC.

J is TRBJ2-4 and V is TRBV3-1 (or the pseudogene TRBV3-2); the D gene is possibly TRBD1 (7 bases). The germline CDR1 and CDR2 sequences are LGHDT and YNNKEL (reference sequence). Trimming took off 4 bases at V and 6 bases at J, with 16 bases between the two ends. The CDR3 has 15 amino acids. This chain's CDR3 is CASSPRQGLANIQYF. The CDR3 DNA is TGTGCCAGCAGCCCTAGACAGGGACTGGCAAACATTCAGTACTTC.

This chain connects TRBV19 to TRBJ1-1, with D maybe TRBD1 (5 bases). The CDR3 length is 17 residues. Germline V lookup: CDR1 LNHDA, CDR2 SQIVND (reference sequence). Trimming pared 3 bases from V and 4 bases from J, leaving 21 bases between. This chain's CDR3 is CASSIYHYNRSPTEAFF. CDR3 nucleotides: TGTGCCAGTAGTATTTATCATTATAACAGGTCACCCACTGAAGCTTTCTTT.

The V call is TRBV6-2 or TRBV6-3, the J call TRBJ2-3; 12 bases are a match to TRBD2. With V trimmed by 4 bases and J by 5 bases, 1 base remained unmatched. Germline CDR1 reads MNHEY; CDR2 reads SVGEGT. This CDR3 has 14 residues. The CDR3 loop reads CASSLGLAGDTQYF. The CDR3, as DNA: TGTGCCAGCAGTTTGGGACTAGCGGGAGATACGCAGTATTTT.

This chain's CDR3 is CASSFSRAGTGAEKLFF. CDR3 sequence (DNA): TGTGCCAGCAGCTTCAGCAGGGCAGGGACAGGGGCTGAAAAACTGTTTTTT. The V and J genes are TRBV7-2 and TRBJ1-4; 10 bases are a match to TRBD1. V lost 3 bases to trimming and J lost 7 bases; unmatched junction nucleotides: 11. The CDR3 sequence is 17 residues long. Germline loops: CDR1 SGHTA, CDR2 FQGNSA.

This chain's CDR3 is CASSFSALPTEAFF. The CDR3 DNA reads as TGTGCCAGCAGTTTCTCAGCGTTACCCACTGAAGCTTTCTTT. J is TRBJ1-1 and V is TRBV6-5; D remains unclear. Germline CDR1 reads MNHEY; CDR2 reads SVGAGI. Trimming took off 4 bases at V and 4 bases at J, with 13 bases between the two ends. There are 14 residues in the CDR3.

V gene TRBV7-9 combines with J gene TRBJ1-5, with D tentatively TRBD1 (5 bases). V lost 5 bases and J lost 0, with 17 bases in between. The CDR3 totals 17 residues. CDR1 and CDR2 (germline): SEHNR, FQNEAQ (reference sequence). CDR3 nucleotide sequence: TGTGCCAGCAGCCTATACACAGGTAGTGTTAGCAATCAGCCCCAGCATTTT. Its translation: CASSLYTGSVSNQPQHF. Full variable domain (rest looked up from reference TRBV7-9 and TRBJ1-5): DTGVSQNPRHKITKRGQNVTFRCDPISEHNRLYWYRQTLGQGPEFLTYFQNEAQLEKSRLLSDRFSAERPKGSFSTLEIQRTEQGDSAMYLCASSLYTGSVSNQPQHFGDGTRLSIL.

The genes are TRBV14 and TRBJ1-1; weak D call: TRBD1 (6 bases). Germline-derived CDR1 and CDR2 are SGHDN and FVKESK. Trimming took off 1 base at V and 4 bases at J, with 13 bases between the two ends. The CDR3 is made up of 15 amino acids. For the CDR3, the DNA is TGTGCCAGCAGCCAAGTACGGGGGGGCGGCACTGAAGCTTTCTTT. It codes for CASSQVRGGGTEAFF.

The rearrangement links TRBV30 to TRBJ2-7, with 9 bases lining up with TRBD1. The V segment lost 3 bases and the J segment 5 bases; nucleotides outside the gene matches: 5. This CDR3 has 13 amino acids. CDR1 and CDR2 (germline): GTSNPN, SVGIG (reference sequence). CDR3 bases: TGTGCCTGGAGGGACAGGGGTGTCCACGAGCAGTACTTC. Translating gives CAWRDRGVHEQYF.

This clone was detected once. The J gene is TRBJ1-6, the V gene TRBV27; D ambiguous. Trimming took 6 bases from V and 2 from J, leaving 5 bases between them. The CDR3 loop spans 13 amino acids. Looked up from germline, CDR1 is MNHEY and CDR2 is SMNVEV (reference sequence). CDR3 nucleotides: TGTGCCAGCAGCACGGCCTATAATTCACCCCTCCACTTT. Translated, it gives CASSTAYNSPLHF.

The genes are TRBV5-1 and TRBJ2-6; 10 nucleotides line up with TRBD1. Germline CDR1 reads SGHRS; CDR2 reads YFSETQ. The CDR3 runs to 16 residues. Unmatched junction bases numbered 1, after V lost 4 bases and J lost 0 bases. The CDR3 DNA is TGCGCCAGCAGCCGGACAGGGGGCTCTGGGGCCAACGTCCTGACTTTC. The encoded protein is CASSRTGGSGANVLTF.

This clone showed up just a few times. The chain carries TRBV27 and TRBJ2-7; 11 positions match TRBD2. Trimming removed 5 bases from V and 2 bases from J; junction bases left unmatched: 5. The CDR3 covers 15 residues. Germline V gene data show CDR1 as MNHEY and CDR2 as SMNVEV (reference sequence). The CDR3 DNA reads TGTGCCAGCAGTCTCAGACTAGCGGGGACCTACGAGCAGTACTTC. It encodes CASSLRLAGTYEQYF.

J is TRBJ2-7 and V is TRBV6-4; TRBD1 might be the D (6 bases). Germline-derived CDR1 and CDR2 are MRHNA and SNTAGT. This CDR3 is built from 15 residues. V dropped 6 bases and J dropped 5 bases, with 20 bases sitting between them. The CDR3 coding sequence is TGTGCCAGCAGGGGCCGCGTTAGGGACATCCACGAGCAGTACTTC. Protein: CASRGRVRDIHEQYF.

V and J are TRBV5-6 and TRBJ1-2; D is undetermined. CDR3 length: 15 amino acids. Germline values: CDR1 SGHDT, CDR2 YYEEEE. Trimming took 1 base from V and 1 from J, leaving 11 bases between them. For the CDR3, the DNA is TGTGCCAGCAGCTTGCTTTTTGAGGATAACTATGGCTACACCTTC. Amino acids: CASSLLFEDNYGYTF. Using reference TRBV5-6 and TRBJ1-2 for the parts outside the CDR3, the full variable domain is DAGVTQSPTHLIKTRGQQVTLRCSPKSGHDTVSWYQQALGQGPQFIFQYYEEEERQRGNFPDRFSGHQFPNYSSELNVNALLLGDSALYLCASSLLFEDNYGYTFGSGTRLTVV.

The rearrangement joins TRBV19 to TRBJ1-1, with a tentative D call TRBD1 (6 bases). V was pared by 0 bases and J by 5 bases, with 22 bases between. CDR1 LNHDA and CDR2 SQIVND come from the germline V gene (reference sequence). The CDR3 has 18 amino acids. The CDR3 region is CASSIDPIISTGGTEAFF. The CDR3 bases are TGTGCCAGTAGTATAGATCCGATTATCTCGACAGGAGGAACTGAAGCTTTCTTT. The full variable domain, completed using reference TRBV19 and TRBJ1-1, is DGGITQSPKYLFRKEGQNVTLSCEQNLNHDAMYWYRQDPGQGLRLIYYSQIVNDFQKGDIAEGYSVSREKKESFPLTVTSAQKNPTAFYLCASSIDPIISTGGTEAFFGQGTRLTVV.

The chain has TRBV11-2 and TRBJ2-7; weak D call: TRBD1 (6 bases). V lost 1 base and J 2 bases, leaving 15 bases between the germline ends. CDR3 length: 16 residues. The germline gives CDR1 SGHAT, CDR2 FQNNGV. The CDR3 loop is CASSLVSAGATYEQYF. For the CDR3, the DNA is TGTGCCAGCAGCTTAGTGTCCGCAGGGGCTACCTACGAGCAGTACTTC.